The rows below give T cell receptor beta chains drawn from one sample of a study of T cells in Graves' hyperthyroidism and ophthalmopathy. TCRdb itself ran the multiplex PCR reads through MiXCR, one entry per CDR3 protein. The sample includes 700,000 to 850,000 distinct CDR3 sequences, just over 35% of them seen just once. The specimen sequenced was blood. The receptors shown here come from a woman between 40 and 50 years old with Graves' hyperthyroidism. The CDR3 runs from the conserved cysteine through the conserved F or W. A D gene is named only where the DNA matches it firmly. Not every row has a clone size; where given, it reads once, few, many or a size class.

J: TRBJ1-4
D: NA
V: TRBV29-1
size: many
DNA: TGCAGCGTTTGGGTTGGGGGGGAAAAACTGTTTTTT
CDR3: CSVWVGGEKLFF

J: TRBJ1-5
D: NA
V: TRBV7-2
size: many
DNA: TGTGCCAGCAGCTTAGGGGGCGCGGGCAATCAGCCCCAGCATTTT
CDR3: CASSLGGAGNQPQHF

J: TRBJ1-3
D: NA
V: TRBV12-3/TRBV12-4
size: few
DNA: TGTGCCAGCAGCTTAGGGGTAGTCGGTAGCACCATATATTTT
CDR3: CASSLGVVGSTIYF

J: TRBJ1-5
D: NA
V: TRBV10-3
size: NA
DNA: TGTGCCAGCAGTTCATGCAATCAGCCCCAGCATTTT
CDR3: CASSSCNQPQHF

J: TRBJ1-2
D: NA
V: TRBV6-1
size: NA
DNA: TGTGCCAGCAGGGGAGGGGGGACGGAGTATGGCTACACCTTC
CDR3: CASRGGGTEYGYTF

J: TRBJ2-5
D: TRBD2
V: TRBV20-1
size: NA
DNA: TGCAGTGCTAGAGTTGCCAGCGGGGAAGAGACCCAGTACTTC
CDR3: CSARVASGEETQYF

J: TRBJ1-2
D: NA
V: TRBV7-2
size: few
DNA: TGTGCCAGCAGCTCCCATTTAAGGGCTCCGAATGGCTACACCTTC
CDR3: CASSSHLRAPNGYTF

J: TRBJ1-1
D: TRBD1
V: TRBV6-5
size: few
DNA: TGTGCCAGCAGTTACGCGACAGGGTTTTGGGAGAACACTGAAGCTTTCTTT
CDR3: CASSYATGFWENTEAFF

J: TRBJ2-5
D: NA
V: TRBV7-2
size: NA
DNA: TGTGCCAGCAGCTTGTCCCCAGGACGGGGCGGAGAGACCCAGTACTTC
CDR3: CASSLSPGRGGETQYF

J: TRBJ2-7
D: TRBD2
V: TRBV10-3
size: many
DNA: TGTGCCATCAGTGAGAGGGACTACGAAAGCGAGCAGTACTTC
CDR3: CAISERDYESEQYF

J: TRBJ2-5
D: TRBD1
V: TRBV5-1
size: NA
DNA: TGCGCCAGCGGCACCGACAGGGAGCAAGGGACCCAGTACTTC
CDR3: CASGTDREQGTQYF

J: TRBJ1-3
D: NA
V: TRBV29-1
size: many
DNA: TGCAGCGTTGAGGATAGGGGTGGTGGAAACACCATATATTTT
CDR3: CSVEDRGGGNTIYF

J: TRBJ2-2
D: NA
V: TRBV9
size: few
DNA: TGTGCCAGCAGCTTAGAGCGGGTGTACACCGGGGAGCTGTTTTTT
CDR3: CASSLERVYTGELFF

J: TRBJ2-7
D: NA
V: TRBV7-9
size: few
DNA: TGTGCCAGCACCTTCGGGCCCTACGAGCAGTACTTC
CDR3: CASTFGPYEQYF

J: TRBJ2-2
D: TRBD1
V: TRBV5-4
size: NA
DNA: TGTGCCACCAGCTTCCGGGACAGGAGGAACACCGGGGAGCTGTTTTTT
CDR3: CATSFRDRRNTGELFF

J: TRBJ1-1
D: NA
V: TRBV2
size: NA
DNA: TGTGCCAGCAGTTTGTCGGGAGGGCGGTTAATTACTGAAGCTTTCTTT
CDR3: CASSLSGGRLITEAFF

J: TRBJ1-1
D: NA
V: TRBV19
size: NA
DNA: TGTGCCAGTAGTCCCCGTCCCGCACACGGTTTGCAGGACGCTGAAGCTTTCTTT
CDR3: CASSPRPAHGLQDAEAFF

J: TRBJ1-1
D: NA
V: TRBV7-9
size: few
DNA: TGTGCCGGCAGCTTAGCCCCAGGGGAAAACGAAGCTTTCTTT
CDR3: CAGSLAPGENEAFF

J: TRBJ2-2
D: TRBD2
V: TRBV10-3
size: many
DNA: TGTGCCATCAGTGAGTCGCGGCTAGCGGGAGGTAGTTCGGACACCGGGGAGCTGTTTTTT
CDR3: CAISESRLAGGSSDTGELFF

J: TRBJ2-7
D: TRBD1
V: TRBV7-3
size: once
DNA: TGTGCCAGCAGCTTGTCACCGGGACAGGGTATCAATGAGCAGTACTTC
CDR3: CASSLSPGQGINEQYF

J: TRBJ2-7
D: NA
V: TRBV6-5
size: few
DNA: TGTGCCAGCAGTTACTCTGCGGGACATCTCTACGAGCAGTACTTC
CDR3: CASSYSAGHLYEQYF

J: TRBJ2-7
D: NA
V: TRBV20-1
size: NA
DNA: TGCAGTGCCAGCGGCCATGAGGTGTCCTACGAGCAGTACTTC
CDR3: CSASGHEVSYEQYF

J: TRBJ2-2
D: NA
V: TRBV5-1
size: NA
DNA: TGCGCCAGCAGCCTCCTAGGGGGGGTTCGTGACACCGGGGAGCTGTTTTTT
CDR3: CASSLLGGVRDTGELFF

J: TRBJ2-6
D: TRBD1
V: TRBV5-6
size: NA
DNA: TGTGCCAGCAGCGAATTAGGGACAGGGCTCTCTGGGGCCAACGTCCTGACTTTC
CDR3: CASSELGTGLSGANVLTF

J: TRBJ1-1
D: NA
V: TRBV5-6
size: many
DNA: TGTGCCAGCAGCTATGCTGGGACATCCACCTCCACTGAAGCTTTCTTT
CDR3: CASSYAGTSTSTEAFF

J: TRBJ1-2
D: TRBD1
V: TRBV6-6
size: NA
DNA: TGTGCCAGCAGGGAACAGGGGCGAGGCTACACCTTC
CDR3: CASREQGRGYTF

J: TRBJ2-2
D: NA
V: TRBV7-9
size: NA
DNA: TGTGCCAGCAGCTTTCCAAGGGGGAAGAACACCGGGGAGCTGTTTTTT
CDR3: CASSFPRGKNTGELFF

J: TRBJ2-5
D: NA
V: TRBV6-5
size: NA
DNA: TGTGCCAGCAGTTACTCGGTCAGCGAAGAGACCCAGTACTTC
CDR3: CASSYSVSEETQYF

J: TRBJ1-5
D: NA
V: TRBV6-6
size: NA
DNA: TGTGCCGGCTCTCCTCAGCTGCGCAATCAGCCCCAGCATTTT
CDR3: CAGSPQLRNQPQHF

J: TRBJ2-7
D: NA
V: TRBV10-3
size: NA
DNA: TGTGCCATCAGTGGCGACAATGAGCAGTACTTC
CDR3: CAISGDNEQYF

J: TRBJ2-5
D: NA
V: TRBV7-8
size: many
DNA: TGTGCCAGCAGCCCCAGCCCGGTCGGTAGCGGTAAAGAGACCCAGTACTTC
CDR3: CASSPSPVGSGKETQYF

J: TRBJ2-7
D: NA
V: TRBV6-1
size: few
DNA: TGTGCCAGCAGTGGGGTGTCGTTGGGGAACTACGAGCAGTACTTC
CDR3: CASSGVSLGNYEQYF

J: TRBJ1-2
D: NA
V: TRBV7-2
size: many
DNA: TGTGCCAGCAGCTTTCTACAGGATGTAACTGGCTACACCTTC
CDR3: CASSFLQDVTGYTF

J: TRBJ2-2
D: TRBD2
V: TRBV9
size: many
DNA: TGTGCCAGCAGCGAACTAGCGGGGGCGAACACCGGGGAGCTGTTTTTT
CDR3: CASSELAGANTGELFF

J: TRBJ2-5
D: NA
V: TRBV5-6
size: many
DNA: TGTGCCAGCAGCTTGGAGACGTCGGAGACCCAGTACTTC
CDR3: CASSLETSETQYF

J: TRBJ2-7
D: NA
V: TRBV20-1
size: NA
DNA: TGCAGTGCTAGATCGGGATCTGGCTACGAGCAGTACTTC
CDR3: CSARSGSGYEQYF

J: TRBJ1-3
D: NA
V: TRBV7-9
size: few
DNA: TGTGCCAGCAGCTTAGAAAGGGCTGAAAACACCATATATTTT
CDR3: CASSLERAENTIYF

J: TRBJ1-6
D: NA
V: TRBV11-2
size: once
DNA: TGTGCCAGCAGCTTAGAAACAGGCCCGCTGGGTAATTCACCCCTCCACTTT
CDR3: CASSLETGPLGNSPLHF

J: TRBJ1-1
D: TRBD1
V: TRBV19
size: few
DNA: TGTGCCAGTAGTTCACAACCGGGACAGGGGGCTGCTGAAGCTTTCTTT
CDR3: CASSSQPGQGAAEAFF

J: TRBJ1-5
D: NA
V: TRBV12-5
size: few
DNA: TGTGCTAGTACCCTCGGGGGCAATCAGCCCCAGCATTTT
CDR3: CASTLGGNQPQHF

J: TRBJ1-1
D: NA
V: TRBV13
size: NA
DNA: TGTGCCAGCAGCCCCCGTGGGGGGGAAGTAAGCGAAGCTTTCTTT
CDR3: CASSPRGGEVSEAFF

J: TRBJ1-1
D: NA
V: TRBV7-2
size: NA
DNA: TGTGCCAGCAGCCCTCCTGGCGGGAGGGTGAGCACTGAAGCTTTCTTT
CDR3: CASSPPGGRVSTEAFF

J: TRBJ1-2
D: NA
V: TRBV6-4
size: many
DNA: TGTGCCAGCAGTGACTCACATGGCTACACCTTC
CDR3: CASSDSHGYTF

J: TRBJ2-2
D: NA
V: TRBV6-2/TRBV6-3
size: NA
DNA: TGTGCCAGCAGTCTTTCCCCCACGTTTCCTTTCACCGGGGAGCTGTTTTTT
CDR3: CASSLSPTFPFTGELFF

J: TRBJ2-2
D: NA
V: TRBV29-1
size: NA
DNA: TGCAGCGTGAGGGGCGGGGGCGGGAACACCGGGGAGCTGTTTTTT
CDR3: CSVRGGGGNTGELFF

J: TRBJ1-1
D: NA
V: TRBV19
size: many
DNA: TGTGCCAGTAGTCCGCAAAGGAACACTGAAGCTTTCTTT
CDR3: CASSPQRNTEAFF

J: TRBJ1-1
D: NA
V: TRBV7-2
size: few
DNA: TGTGCCAGCAGCTACTCCGGGCCCCTTTTTATGAACACTGAAGCTTTCTTT
CDR3: CASSYSGPLFMNTEAFF

J: TRBJ2-3
D: TRBD1
V: TRBV7-2
size: NA
DNA: TGTGCCAGCAGATCCGTCGGGACAGCCACAGATACGCAGTATTTT
CDR3: CASRSVGTATDTQYF

J: TRBJ2-7
D: NA
V: TRBV6-5
size: few
DNA: TGTGCCAGCAGTTACGGGGGGGCTGACTCCTACGAGCAGTACTTC
CDR3: CASSYGGADSYEQYF

J: TRBJ1-1
D: NA
V: TRBV12-3/TRBV12-4
size: few
DNA: TGTGCCAGCAGTTTGAGGCACCCTTTGGCTGAAGCTTTCTTT
CDR3: CASSLRHPLAEAFF

J: TRBJ1-4
D: NA
V: TRBV12-3/TRBV12-4
size: NA
DNA: TGTGCCAGCAGACGGGACCCGAGGGAAAAACTGTTTTTT
CDR3: CASRRDPREKLFF

J: TRBJ1-5
D: TRBD1
V: TRBV6-5
size: NA
DNA: TGTGCCAGCAGTTCGGGACAGGGGAGGGGGAGCAATCAGCCCCAGCATTTT
CDR3: CASSSGQGRGSNQPQHF

J: TRBJ2-5
D: NA
V: TRBV29-1
size: NA
DNA: TGCAGCGGACGGGATCGTCAGACCCAGTACTTC
CDR3: CSGRDRQTQYF

J: TRBJ1-4
D: NA
V: TRBV7-8
size: NA
DNA: TGTGCCAGCAACCTACTGAGTGAAAAACTGTTTTTT
CDR3: CASNLLSEKLFF

J: TRBJ1-2
D: TRBD1
V: TRBV15
size: many
DNA: TGTGCCACCGGGACAGCATATTCTATAGTTGGCTACACCTTC
CDR3: CATGTAYSIVGYTF

J: TRBJ1-5
D: TRBD1
V: TRBV27
size: many
DNA: TGTGCCAGCAGCCGTGACAGGGCCAGACAGCCCCAGCATTTT
CDR3: CASSRDRARQPQHF

J: TRBJ2-2
D: NA
V: TRBV5-5
size: NA
DNA: TGTGCCAGCAGCTGGCCAGGGAATTCGAACACCGGGGAGCTGTTTTTT
CDR3: CASSWPGNSNTGELFF

J: TRBJ1-1
D: NA
V: TRBV14
size: NA
DNA: TGTGCCAGCAGCCGGGTCAGAGGGTCGAACACTGAAGCTTTCTTT
CDR3: CASSRVRGSNTEAFF

J: TRBJ2-1
D: NA
V: TRBV10-2
size: NA
DNA: TGCGCCAGCACCTGGGCGGAGGGAGAGCAGTTCTTC
CDR3: CASTWAEGEQFF

J: TRBJ1-1
D: TRBD1
V: TRBV7-9
size: NA
DNA: TGTGCCAGCAGCCCCAACAGGGGATCTGAAGCTTCCTTT
CDR3: CASSPNRGSEASF